The sample holds a few counts of the clone carrying this TCR beta chain. The time point here: pre-sensitization, week 0. Treatment here: therapeutic diphenylcyclopropenone sensitization with weekly scalp DPC. Non-pregnant alopecia patients aged 18 to 70, suitable for DPC therapy. The data were taken from a study of human T cells and chemical hapten exposure. Germline loops: CDR1 SGHDT, CDR2 YYEEEE. V gave up 4 bases and J gave up 2 bases; unmatched junction bases: 4. This CDR3 comprises 14 residues. Via MiXCR, TCRdb re-called the RACE reads, giving one row per CDR3 protein. The sample lists 60,000 to 75,000 distinct CDR3 sequences, around 7% seen once, with around 1.6% in the top ten.

The source is a woman aged 25 to 39 with alopecia areata. Some clones in this sample may be carry-over from other donors' samples. Material: whole blood, obtained in connection with sensitization to the hapten diphenylcyclopropenone (DPC). The chain has TRBV5-6 and TRBJ2-7, with 9 bases identical to TRBD1. CDR3 coding DNA: TGTGCCAGCAGCCAGGACAGGGGCACCTACGAGCAGTACTTC. Protein: CASSQDRGTYEQYF.